Below are 10 T cell receptor beta chains sequenced from a single sample in a study of T cell changes during pregnancy in multiple sclerosis. Measured with immunoSEQ multiplex PCR; TCRdb has only the in-frame clones, and not every one. This table holds about 41,000 clones, 70% to 90% found once. The sequencing here drew on CD4+ T cells from peripheral blood mononuclear cells, taken in the first trimester of pregnancy. These TCRs come from a female donor with multiple sclerosis, enrolled in a pregnancy study.

This chain uses TRBV9 with TRBJ2-3; D is possibly TRBD2 (6 bases). Germline V gene lookup returns CDR1 SGDLS and CDR2 YYNGEE. The CDR3 sequence is 18 residues long. Deletions cut 0 bases from V and 4 bases from J, with 21 bases between. CDR3 coding DNA: TGTGCCAGCAGCGTAGGATTGGGGGGTACTCCAAGGGCAGATACGCAGTATTTT. As protein: CASSVGLGGTPRADTQYF.

This clone was picked up one time. J is TRBJ2-7 and V is TRBV11-3; the match to TRBD1 covers 9 bases. CDR3 size: 12 residues. The germline CDR1 and CDR2 sequences are SGHNT and YENEEA. The junction had 8 bases not matched to a gene; V was cut back by 5 bases and J by 12 bases. The CDR3 spells CASSPGQGPTYF. DNA for the CDR3: TGTGCCAGCAGCCCAGGACAGGGGCCGACGTACTTC. The full variable domain, with the rest looked up from reference TRBV11-3 and TRBJ2-7, is EAGVVQSPRYKIIEKKQPVAFWCNPISGHNTLYWYLQNLGQGPELLIRYENEEAVDDSQLPKDRFSAERLKGVDSTLKIQPAELGDSAVYLCASSPGQGPTYFGPGTRLTVT.

The gene calls are TRBV5-6 and TRBJ1-6; 7 nucleotides line up with TRBD1. J gave up 9 bases and V 3 bases, and 3 bases lay outside the gene matches. Germline CDR1 and CDR2: SGHDT and YYEEEE. The CDR3 contains 13 residues. In DNA form, the CDR3 reads TGTGCCAGCAGCTCCGACAGGGTTTCACCCCTCCACTTT. Amino acid sequence: CASSSDRVSPLHF.

J is TRBJ2-7 and V is TRBV2; no clear D gene. Deletions cut 8 bases from V and 7 bases from J, with 21 bases between. The CDR3 is 14 residues long. Germline V CDR1 and CDR2: SNHLY, FYNNEI. The CDR3 protein is CASRYGGQGDEQYF. DNA of the CDR3: TGTGCCAGCCGTTACGGTGGGCAAGGTGATGAGCAGTACTTC.

This chain joins TRBV9 and TRBJ1-1; no clear D. Germline-derived CDR1 and CDR2 are SGDLS and YYNGEE. CDR3 length: 15 amino acids. V was shortened by 4 bases and J by 2 bases, with 15 bases between the two germline ends. The CDR3 DNA reads as TGTGCCAGCAGCCCCCGTTTCAACAGAAACACTGAAGCTTTCTTT. It yields the protein CASSPRFNRNTEAFF.

The genes are TRBV28 and TRBJ2-1; 7 nucleotides agree with TRBD1. Germline CDR1 and CDR2: MDHEN and SYDVKM. This CDR3 is 14 amino acids long. V was pared by 5 bases and J by 3 bases, with 4 bases of the junction left unmatched. The CDR3 here is CASSLRDSYNEQFF. The CDR3 DNA sequence: TGTGCCAGCAGTCTCCGGGACAGCTACAATGAGCAGTTCTTC.

The V gene is TRBV19, the J gene TRBJ2-1, with TRBD1 matching over 9 bases. The CDR3 consists of 12 residues. The germline gives CDR1 LNHDA, CDR2 SQIVND (reference sequence). With V trimmed by 8 bases and J by 7 bases, 3 bases remained unmatched. The CDR3: CASGDRANEQFF. For the CDR3, the DNA is TGTGCCAGTGGGGACAGGGCTAATGAGCAGTTCTTC.

CDR3 DNA sequence: TGCGCCAGCAGCCAAAAAGCCCCAGCGTTCAGTTCGAGAGGCTACACCTTC. It encodes CASSQKAPAFSSRGYTF. The chain has TRBV4-3 and TRBJ1-2, with D hard to call. V was clipped by 2 bases and J by 8 bases, with 24 bases between them. Germline V gives CDR1 LGHNA, CDR2 YSLEER. The CDR3 contains 17 residues.

The table lists this clone with a count of one. The junction departs from germline at one end; a sequencing error may be responsible. The CDR3 sequence is CASSLNGQGVSSEQYF. The CDR3 nucleotides read TGTGCCAGCAGTTTAAACGGACAGGGAGTTTCCTCCGAGCAGTACTTC. This chain joins TRBV28 and TRBJ2-7, with 8 bases lining up with TRBD1. This CDR3 spans 16 amino acids. CDR1 MDHEN and CDR2 SYDVKM come from the germline V gene.

This chain connects TRBV19 to TRBJ2-5; 8 nucleotides match TRBD1. The CDR3 runs 15 residues. In germline, CDR1 is LNHDA, CDR2 SQIVND (reference sequence). J lost 2 bases, V lost 3 bases, and 5 bases had no gene match. CDR3 bases: TGTGCCAGTAGTATGGACAGGGTTCGGCAAGAGACCCAGTACTTC. Translating it yields CASSMDRVRQETQYF.